Each of the 3 T cell receptor beta chains below was sequenced from the same sample in a study of a mutant IDH1 vaccine in newly diagnosed glioma. Repertoires were generated with immunoSEQ multiplex PCR, while TCRdb's copy carries only in-frame clones and drops some. The data hold 50,000 or so clones, with more than 70% observed a single time. As for time point: week 5, during vaccination. Each dose of the vaccine consisted of 300 ug of mutant IDH1 20-mer peptide, with topical imiquimod. Their target antigens are unknown. Here the sequenced sample was PBMCs, taken from a glioma patient whose treatment included an IDH1 peptide vaccine. These TCRs come from a woman in her 40s with glioma.

The chain has TRBV18 and TRBJ1-5; a possible D gene is TRBD1 (6 bases). Germline V gene lookup returns CDR1 KGHSH and CDR2 LQKENI. This CDR3 has 15 residues. With 2 bases removed from V and 7 bases from J, the gap between germline ends came to 15 bases. The CDR3 sequence is CASSPRSAGDQPQHF. The CDR3 region has the DNA TGTGCCAGCTCACCAAGGAGCGCAGGGGACCAGCCCCAGCATTTT. Full variable domain (remainder filled in from reference TRBV18 and TRBJ1-5): NAGVMQNPRHLVRRRGQEARLRCSPMKGHSHVYWYRQLPEEGLKFMVYLQKENIIDESGMPKERFSAEFPKEGPSILRIQQVVRGDSAAYFCASSPRSAGDQPQHFGDGTRLSIL.

This clone was recorded a few times. The gene calls are TRBV6-1 and TRBJ2-1; maybe TRBD2 (6 bases). V lost 2 bases and J 0 bases, leaving 8 bases between the germline ends. Germline assignment: CDR1 MNHNS and CDR2 SASEGT. This CDR3 spans 15 amino acids. In DNA, the CDR3 is TGTGCCAGCAGTGAACGGCGGGGCTCCTACAATGAGCAGTTCTTC. Protein sequence: CASSERRGSYNEQFF.

The V call is TRBV4-3, the J call TRBJ1-6, with unresolved D. With 0 bases removed from V and 7 bases from J, the gap between germline ends came to 4 bases. This CDR3 contains 13 residues. Germline V gene data show CDR1 as LGHNA and CDR2 as YSLEER. The CDR3 loop reads CASSQDRNSPLHF. CDR3 nucleotides: TGCGCCAGCAGCCAAGACAGGAATTCACCCCTCCACTTT.